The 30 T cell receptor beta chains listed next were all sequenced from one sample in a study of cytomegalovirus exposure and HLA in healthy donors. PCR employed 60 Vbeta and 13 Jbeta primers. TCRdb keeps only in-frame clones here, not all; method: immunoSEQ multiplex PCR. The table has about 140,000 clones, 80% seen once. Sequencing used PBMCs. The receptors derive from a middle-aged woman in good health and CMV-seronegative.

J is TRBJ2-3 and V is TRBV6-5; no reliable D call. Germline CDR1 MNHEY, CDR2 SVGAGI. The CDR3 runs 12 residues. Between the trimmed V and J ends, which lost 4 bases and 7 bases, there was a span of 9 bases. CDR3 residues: CASSSTTYTQYF. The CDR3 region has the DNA TGTGCCAGCAGTTCTACGACTTATACGCAGTATTTT.

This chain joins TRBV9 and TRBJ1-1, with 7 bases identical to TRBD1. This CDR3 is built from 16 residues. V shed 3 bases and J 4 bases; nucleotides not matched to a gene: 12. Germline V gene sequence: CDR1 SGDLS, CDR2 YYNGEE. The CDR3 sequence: CASSGRQGWGSTEAFF. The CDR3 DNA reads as TGTGCCAGCAGCGGAAGACAGGGATGGGGGAGCACTGAAGCTTTCTTT.

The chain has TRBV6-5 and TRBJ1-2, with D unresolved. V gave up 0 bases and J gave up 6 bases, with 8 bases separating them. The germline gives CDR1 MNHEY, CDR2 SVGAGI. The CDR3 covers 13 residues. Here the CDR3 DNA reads TGTGCCAGCAGTTACTCGATAATAGATGGCTACACCTTC. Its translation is CASSYSIIDGYTF.

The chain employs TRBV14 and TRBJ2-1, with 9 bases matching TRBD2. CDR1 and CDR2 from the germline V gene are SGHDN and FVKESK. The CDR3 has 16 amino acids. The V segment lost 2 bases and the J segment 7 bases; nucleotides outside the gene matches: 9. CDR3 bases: TGTGCCAGCAGCCAACGAACAGCGGGAGGAAAAAATGAGCAGTTCTTC. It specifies CASSQRTAGGKNEQFF.

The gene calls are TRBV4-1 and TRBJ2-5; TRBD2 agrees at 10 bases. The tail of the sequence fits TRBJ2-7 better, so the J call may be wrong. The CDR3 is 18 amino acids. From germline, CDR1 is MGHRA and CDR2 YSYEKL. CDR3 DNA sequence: TGCGCCAGCAGCCTTGGAACTACTAGCGGGACGAACTACTACGAGCAGTACTTC. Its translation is CASSLGTTSGTNYYEQYF.

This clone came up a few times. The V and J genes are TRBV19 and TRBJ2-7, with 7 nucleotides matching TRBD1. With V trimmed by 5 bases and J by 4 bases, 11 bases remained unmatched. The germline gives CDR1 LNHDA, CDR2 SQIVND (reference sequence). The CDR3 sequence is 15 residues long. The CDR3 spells CASSPGQSRRYEQYF. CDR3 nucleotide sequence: TGTGCCAGTAGTCCGGGACAGTCTCGGAGATACGAGCAGTACTTC.

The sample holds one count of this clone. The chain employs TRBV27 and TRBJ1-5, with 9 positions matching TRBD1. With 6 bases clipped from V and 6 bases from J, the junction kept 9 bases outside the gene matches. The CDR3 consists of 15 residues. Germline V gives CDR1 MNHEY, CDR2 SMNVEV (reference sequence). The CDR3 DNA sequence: TGTGCCAGCAGGCGACAGGGGGACAACACTCAGCCCCAGCATTTT. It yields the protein CASRRQGDNTQPQHF.

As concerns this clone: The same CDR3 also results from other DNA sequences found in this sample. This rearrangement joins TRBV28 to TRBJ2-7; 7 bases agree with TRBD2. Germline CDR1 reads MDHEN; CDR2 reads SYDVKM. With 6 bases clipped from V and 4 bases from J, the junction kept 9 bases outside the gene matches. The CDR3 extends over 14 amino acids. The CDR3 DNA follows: TGTGCCAGCAGGAGTGGGGGGGAGACTTACGAGCAGTACTTC. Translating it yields CASRSGGETYEQYF.

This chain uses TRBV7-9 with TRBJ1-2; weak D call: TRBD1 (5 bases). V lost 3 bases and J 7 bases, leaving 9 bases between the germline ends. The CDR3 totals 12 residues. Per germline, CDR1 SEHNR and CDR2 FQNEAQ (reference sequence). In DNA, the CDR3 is TGTGCCAGCAGCTTTACCAGGGTTGGCTACACCTTC. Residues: CASSFTRVGYTF.

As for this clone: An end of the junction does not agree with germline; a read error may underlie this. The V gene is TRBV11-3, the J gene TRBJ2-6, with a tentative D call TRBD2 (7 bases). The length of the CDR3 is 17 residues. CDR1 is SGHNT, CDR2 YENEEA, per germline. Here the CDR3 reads CASSWAGGPSGANGLTF. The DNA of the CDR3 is TGTGCCAGCAGCTGGGCCGGGGGGCCCTCTGGGGCCAACGGCCTGACTTTC.

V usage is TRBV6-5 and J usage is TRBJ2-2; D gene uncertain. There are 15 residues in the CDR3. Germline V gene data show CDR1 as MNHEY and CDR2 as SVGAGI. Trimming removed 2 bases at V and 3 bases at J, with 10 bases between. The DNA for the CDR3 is TGTGCCAGCAGTTACGAAGCGTTGGACACCGGGGAGCTGTTTTTT. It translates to CASSYEALDTGELFF.

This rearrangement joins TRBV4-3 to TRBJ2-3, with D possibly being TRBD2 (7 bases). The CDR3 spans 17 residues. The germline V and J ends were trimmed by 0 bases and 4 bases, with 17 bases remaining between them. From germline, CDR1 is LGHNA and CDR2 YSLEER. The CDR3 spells CASSQDLPTGRADTQYF. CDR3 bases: TGCGCCAGCAGCCAAGATTTACCAACAGGGAGGGCAGATACGCAGTATTTT.

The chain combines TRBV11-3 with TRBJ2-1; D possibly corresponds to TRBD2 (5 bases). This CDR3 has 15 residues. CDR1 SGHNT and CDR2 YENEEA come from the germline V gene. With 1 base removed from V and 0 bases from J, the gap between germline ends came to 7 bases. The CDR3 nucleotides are TGTGCCAGCAGCTTAGGACTAAGCTCCTACAATGAGCAGTTCTTC. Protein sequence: CASSLGLSSYNEQFF. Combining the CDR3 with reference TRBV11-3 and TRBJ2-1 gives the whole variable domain EAGVVQSPRYKIIEKKQPVAFWCNPISGHNTLYWYLQNLGQGPELLIRYENEEAVDDSQLPKDRFSAERLKGVDSTLKIQPAELGDSAVYLCASSLGLSSYNEQFFGPGTRLTVL.

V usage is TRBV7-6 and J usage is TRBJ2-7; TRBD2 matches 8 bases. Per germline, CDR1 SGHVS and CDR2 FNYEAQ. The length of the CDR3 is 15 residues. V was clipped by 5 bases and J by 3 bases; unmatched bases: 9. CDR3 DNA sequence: TGTGCCAGCAGCCCCGCCAGCGGGGGCGTCTACGAGCAGTACTTC. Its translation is CASSPASGGVYEQYF.

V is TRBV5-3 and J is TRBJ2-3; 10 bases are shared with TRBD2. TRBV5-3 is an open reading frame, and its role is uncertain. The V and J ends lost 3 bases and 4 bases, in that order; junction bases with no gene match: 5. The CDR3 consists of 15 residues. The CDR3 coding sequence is TGTGCCAGAAGCTCAGCGGGGGGGCGTGCAGATACGCAGTATTTT. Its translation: CARSSAGGRADTQYF.

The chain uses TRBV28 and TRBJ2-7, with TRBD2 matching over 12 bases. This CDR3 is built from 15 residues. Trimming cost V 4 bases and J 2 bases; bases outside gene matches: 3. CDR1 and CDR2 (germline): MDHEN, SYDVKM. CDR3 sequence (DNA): TGTGCCAGCAGTTGGACTAGCGGGACTCCCTACGAGCAGTACTTC. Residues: CASSWTSGTPYEQYF.

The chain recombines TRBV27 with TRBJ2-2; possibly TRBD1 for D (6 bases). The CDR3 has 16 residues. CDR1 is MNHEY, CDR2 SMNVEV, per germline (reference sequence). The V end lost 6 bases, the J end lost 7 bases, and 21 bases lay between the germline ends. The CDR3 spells CASRKYPREGVGELFF. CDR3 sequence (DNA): TGTGCCAGCAGAAAATACCCAAGAGAGGGGGTCGGGGAGCTGTTTTTT.

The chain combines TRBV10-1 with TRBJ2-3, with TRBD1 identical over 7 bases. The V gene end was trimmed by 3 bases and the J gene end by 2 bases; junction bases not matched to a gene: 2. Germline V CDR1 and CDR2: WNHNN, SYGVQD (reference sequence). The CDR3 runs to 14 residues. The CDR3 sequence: CASSDGQVTDTQYF. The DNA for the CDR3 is TGCGCCAGCAGTGATGGACAGGTCACAGATACGCAGTATTTT.

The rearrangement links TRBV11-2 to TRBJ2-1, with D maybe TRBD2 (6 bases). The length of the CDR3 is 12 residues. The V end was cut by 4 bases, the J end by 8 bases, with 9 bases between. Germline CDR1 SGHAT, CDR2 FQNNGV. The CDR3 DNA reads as TGTGCCAGCAGCTACGGAGGGGATGAGCAGTTCTTC. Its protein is CASSYGGDEQFF.

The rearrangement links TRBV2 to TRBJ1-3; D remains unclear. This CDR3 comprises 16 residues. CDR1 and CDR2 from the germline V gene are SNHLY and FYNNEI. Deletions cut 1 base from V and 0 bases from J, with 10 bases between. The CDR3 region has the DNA TGTGCCAGCAGTGAAGTCTGGAGGGCCTCTGGAAACACCATATATTTT. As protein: CASSEVWRASGNTIYF.

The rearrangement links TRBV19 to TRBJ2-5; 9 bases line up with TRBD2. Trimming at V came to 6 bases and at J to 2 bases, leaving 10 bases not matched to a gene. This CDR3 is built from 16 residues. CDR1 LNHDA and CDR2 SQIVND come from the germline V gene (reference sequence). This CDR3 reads CASSLGFLAGQETQYF. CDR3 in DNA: TGTGCCAGTAGCCTCGGATTTCTAGCGGGGCAAGAGACCCAGTACTTC. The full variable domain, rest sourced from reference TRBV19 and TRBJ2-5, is DGGITQSPKYLFRKEGQNVTLSCEQNLNHDAMYWYRQDPGQGLRLIYYSQIVNDFQKGDIAEGYSVSREKKESFPLTVTSAQKNPTAFYLCASSLGFLAGQETQYFGPGTRLLVL.

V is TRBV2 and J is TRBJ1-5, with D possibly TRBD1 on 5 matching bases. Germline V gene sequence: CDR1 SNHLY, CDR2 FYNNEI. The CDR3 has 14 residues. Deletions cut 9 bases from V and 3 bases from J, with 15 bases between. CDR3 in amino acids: CASKTGTFNQPQHF. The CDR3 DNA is TGTGCCAGTAAAACGGGGACTTTCAATCAGCCCCAGCATTTT. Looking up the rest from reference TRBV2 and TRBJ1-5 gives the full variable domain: EPEVTQTPSHQVTQMGQEVILRCVPISNHLYFYWYRQILGQKVEFLVSFYNNEISEKSEIFDDQFSVERPDGSNFTLKIRSTKLEDSAMYFCASKTGTFNQPQHFGDGTRLSIL.

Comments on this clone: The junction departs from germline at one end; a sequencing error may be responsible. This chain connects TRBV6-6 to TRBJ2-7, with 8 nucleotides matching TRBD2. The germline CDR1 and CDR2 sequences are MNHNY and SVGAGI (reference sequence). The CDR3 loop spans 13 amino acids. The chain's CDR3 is CASSPSSGVSEGF. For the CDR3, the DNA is TGTGCCAGCAGCCCCAGTAGCGGGGTGAGTGAGGGATTC.

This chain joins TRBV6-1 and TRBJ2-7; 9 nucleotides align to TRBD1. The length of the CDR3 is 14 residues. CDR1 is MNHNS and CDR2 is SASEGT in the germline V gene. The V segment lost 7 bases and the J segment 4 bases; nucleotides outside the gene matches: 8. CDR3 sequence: CASTLQGAGYEQYF. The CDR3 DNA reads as TGTGCCAGCACCCTACAGGGGGCGGGTTACGAGCAGTACTTC.

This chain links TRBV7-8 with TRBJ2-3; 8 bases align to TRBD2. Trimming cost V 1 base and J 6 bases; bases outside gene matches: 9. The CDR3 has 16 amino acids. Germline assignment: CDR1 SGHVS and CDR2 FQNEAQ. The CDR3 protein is CASSLVSSGYTDTQYF. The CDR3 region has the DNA TGTGCCAGCAGCTTAGTTTCTAGCGGGTATACGGATACGCAGTATTTT.

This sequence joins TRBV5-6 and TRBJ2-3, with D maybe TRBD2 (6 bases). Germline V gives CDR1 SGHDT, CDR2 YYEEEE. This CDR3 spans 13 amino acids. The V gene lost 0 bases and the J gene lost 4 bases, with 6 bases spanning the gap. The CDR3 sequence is CASSLGGADTQYF. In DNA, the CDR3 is TGTGCCAGCAGCTTGGGCGGGGCAGATACGCAGTATTTT.

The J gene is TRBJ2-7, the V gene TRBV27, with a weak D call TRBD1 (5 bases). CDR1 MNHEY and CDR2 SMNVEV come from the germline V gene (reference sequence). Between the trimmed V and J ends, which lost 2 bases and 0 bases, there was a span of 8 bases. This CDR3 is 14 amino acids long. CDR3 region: CASSLMGHSYEQYF. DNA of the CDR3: TGTGCCAGCAGTTTAATGGGGCACTCCTACGAGCAGTACTTC.

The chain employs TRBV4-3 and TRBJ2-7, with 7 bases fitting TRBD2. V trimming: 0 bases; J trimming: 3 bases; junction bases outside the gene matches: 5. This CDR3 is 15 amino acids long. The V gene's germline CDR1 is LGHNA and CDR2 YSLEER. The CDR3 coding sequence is TGCGCCAGCAGCCAAGATCTTTGGGGGGGCTACGAGCAGTACTTC. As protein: CASSQDLWGGYEQYF.

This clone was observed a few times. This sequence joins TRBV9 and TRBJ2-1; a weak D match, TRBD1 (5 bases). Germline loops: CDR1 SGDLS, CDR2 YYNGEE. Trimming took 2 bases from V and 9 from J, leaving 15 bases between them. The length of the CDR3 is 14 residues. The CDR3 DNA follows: TGTGCCAGCAGCGTCCAGGGCTCTTTTACTGAGCAGTTCTTC. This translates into CASSVQGSFTEQFF.

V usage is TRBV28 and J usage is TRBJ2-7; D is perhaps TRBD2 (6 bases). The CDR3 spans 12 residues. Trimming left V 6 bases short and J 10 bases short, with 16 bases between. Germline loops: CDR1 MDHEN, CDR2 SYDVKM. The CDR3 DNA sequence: TGTGCCAGCAGAAAATCTGGAGGGCCTCAGTACTTC. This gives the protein CASRKSGGPQYF.